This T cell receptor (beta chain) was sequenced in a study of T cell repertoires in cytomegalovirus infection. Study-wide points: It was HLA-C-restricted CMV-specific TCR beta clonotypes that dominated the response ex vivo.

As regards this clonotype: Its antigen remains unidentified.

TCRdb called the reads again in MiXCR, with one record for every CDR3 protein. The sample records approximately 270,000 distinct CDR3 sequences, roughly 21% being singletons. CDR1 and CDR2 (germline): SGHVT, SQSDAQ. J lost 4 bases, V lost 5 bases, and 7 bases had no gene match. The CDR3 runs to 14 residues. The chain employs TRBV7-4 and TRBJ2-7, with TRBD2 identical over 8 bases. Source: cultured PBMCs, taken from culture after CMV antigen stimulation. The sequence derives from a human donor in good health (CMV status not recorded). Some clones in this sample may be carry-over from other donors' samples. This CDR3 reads CASSPGGAAYEQYV. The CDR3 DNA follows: TGTGCCAGCAGCCCCGGGGGGGCTGCTTACGAGCAGTACGTC.